The 29 T cell receptor beta chains listed next were all sequenced from one sample in a study of CD8+ T cells in alopecia areata. Treatment denoted: oral pan-JAK inhibitor, 5-10 mg twice daily. Sequencing used cDNA as its template, made by extracting RNA and reverse transcribing it. The method was immunoSEQ multiplex PCR; TCRdb's version includes in-frame clones alone and lacks a portion of them. The data show fewer than 150,000 clones, approximately 80% seen once. Sequenced here: CD8+ T cells sorted from blood, sampled at week 4, from a patient treated with tofacitinib. The receptors shown here come from a human donor with alopecia areata.

This clone was detected once. The chain couples TRBV2 to TRBJ2-1; 11 nucleotides align to TRBD2. This CDR3 contains 17 residues. Germline V gene lookup returns CDR1 SNHLY and CDR2 FYNNEI. V lost 4 bases to trimming and J lost 1 base; unmatched junction nucleotides: 6. The CDR3 nucleotides read TGTGCCAGCAGTGTGGAGCTAGCGGGGGGATCCTACAATGAGCAGTTCTTC. It translates to CASSVELAGGSYNEQFF.

V is TRBV19 and J is TRBJ1-5; D ambiguous. Trimming cost V 7 bases and J 0 bases, with 13 bases left between them. The germline V gene has CDR1 LNHDA and CDR2 SQIVND (reference sequence). The CDR3 extends over 15 amino acids. CDR3 nucleotides: TGTGCCAGTATTGTGGAACACCCTAGCAATCAGCCCCAGCATTTT. Encoded protein: CASIVEHPSNQPQHF.

The chain employs TRBV10-3 and TRBJ2-7; 7 positions match TRBD2. CDR1 is ENHRY, CDR2 SYGVKD, per germline. CDR3 length equals 13 residues. V lost 10 bases and J lost 0; bases outside the gene matches: 6. The CDR3 sequence: CATIGGDSYEQYF. As DNA, the CDR3 is TGTGCCACCATTGGGGGGGACTCCTACGAGCAGTACTTC.

The V and J genes are TRBV2 and TRBJ2-7; maybe TRBD2 (7 bases). The CDR3 has 14 amino acids. Trimming removed 3 bases at V and 5 bases at J, with 14 bases between. Per germline, CDR1 SNHLY and CDR2 FYNNEI. In DNA form, the CDR3 reads TGTGCCAGCAGTGAGCGGGGGCCGGGTGACGAGCAGTACTTC. It codes for CASSERGPGDEQYF.

V is TRBV27 and J is TRBJ2-7; 10 bases are shared with TRBD2. Trimming at V came to 5 bases and at J to 6 bases, leaving 4 bases not matched to a gene. The CDR3 covers 13 residues. In germline, CDR1 is MNHEY, CDR2 SMNVEV (reference sequence). For the CDR3, the DNA is TGTGCCAGCAGTCCGGGACTAGCGCGCGAGCAGTACTTC. It yields the protein CASSPGLAREQYF.

The DNA of the CDR3 is TGTGCCTGGACGGATAGCTCCTACAATGAGCAGTTCTTC. It is translated as CAWTDSSYNEQFF. V gene TRBV30 combines with J gene TRBJ2-1; unclear D gene. The CDR3 is made up of 13 amino acids. Germline CDR1 is GTSNPN and CDR2 is SVGIG (reference sequence). Deletions cut 4 bases from V and 0 bases from J, with 7 bases between.

The rearrangement joins TRBV6-5 to TRBJ2-1; 7 bases agree with TRBD1. Germline V gives CDR1 MNHEY, CDR2 SVGAGI. Unmatched junction bases numbered 13, after V lost 5 bases and J lost 9 bases. This CDR3 is 15 amino acids long. This chain's CDR3 is CASSQPGTVIGEQFF. CDR3 sequence (DNA): TGTGCCAGCAGTCAGCCCGGGACAGTGATCGGTGAGCAGTTCTTC.

The chain recombines TRBV5-1 with TRBJ2-7, with TRBD2 matching over 15 bases. CDR3 length: 19 residues. With 4 bases clipped from V and 2 bases from J, the junction kept 13 bases outside the gene matches. CDR1 and CDR2 from the germline V gene are SGHRS and YFSETQ. The CDR3 nucleotides read TGCGCCAGCAGCCTTGGACAGGGGACTAGCGGGGGGTTTGCCTACGAGCAGTACTTC. Encoded protein: CASSLGQGTSGGFAYEQYF.

The chain combines TRBV29-1 with TRBJ1-1; D gene unclear. Looked up from germline, CDR1 is SQVTM and CDR2 is ANQGSEA. Trimming removed 8 bases at V and 4 bases at J, with 20 bases between. The CDR3 is made up of 14 amino acids. CDR3 in amino acids: CSFNLRDLGTEAFF. DNA of the CDR3: TGCAGCTTTAATCTCCGGGATCTGGGCACTGAAGCTTTCTTT. Combining the CDR3 with reference TRBV29-1 and TRBJ1-1 gives the whole variable domain SAVISQKPSRDICQRGTSLTIQCQVDSQVTMMFWYRQQPGQSLTLIATANQGSEATYESGFVIDKFPISRPNLTFSTLTVSNMSPEDSSIYLCSFNLRDLGTEAFFGQGTRLTVV.

The chain carries TRBV6-1 and TRBJ1-2; TRBD1 might be the D (6 bases). The V gene lost 8 bases and the J gene lost 4 bases, with 17 bases spanning the gap. The length of the CDR3 is 14 residues. The V gene's germline CDR1 is MNHNS and CDR2 SASEGT. The CDR3 sequence is CASGPSRGFYGYTF. The CDR3 bases are TGTGCCAGCGGCCCAAGCAGGGGATTCTATGGCTACACCTTC.

The CDR3 sequence is CASSFTSDVYNSPLHF. The CDR3 DNA reads as TGTGCCAGCAGCTTTACGTCGGACGTTTATAATTCACCCCTCCACTTT. This chain uses TRBV11-2 with TRBJ1-6; D not certain. Germline CDR1 SGHAT, CDR2 FQNNGV. Deletions cut 3 bases from V and 4 bases from J, with 13 bases between. The CDR3 consists of 16 residues.

The V call is TRBV4-2, the J call TRBJ2-5, with 7 bases that match TRBD2. This CDR3 region has 17 residues. Trimming cost V 1 base and J 9 bases; bases outside gene matches: 17. From germline, CDR1 is LGHNA and CDR2 YNFKEQ. CDR3 residues: CASSQGEAGLSFTAQYF. The CDR3, as DNA: TGTGCCAGCAGCCAAGGGGAAGCGGGACTATCCTTTACGGCCCAGTACTTC.

The chain uses TRBV4-3 and TRBJ2-5; the match to TRBD2 covers 9 bases. J lost 5 bases, V lost 0 bases, and 7 bases had no gene match. CDR1 and CDR2 (germline): LGHNA, YSLEER. This CDR3 has 16 amino acids. The CDR3 loop is CASSQDGLAPGETQYF. The CDR3 DNA sequence: TGCGCCAGCAGCCAAGATGGACTAGCGCCGGGGGAGACCCAGTACTTC.

The chain joins TRBV7-8 to TRBJ1-2, with unresolved D. Trimming left V 5 bases short and J 8 bases short, with 12 bases between. Germline CDR1 reads SGHVS; CDR2 reads FQNEAQ. The CDR3 runs 12 residues. The DNA for the CDR3 is TGTGCCAGCAGCCCCGCGGGATGGGGCTACACCTTC. It yields the protein CASSPAGWGYTF.

This clone was found a few times. V gene TRBV5-8 combines with J gene TRBJ2-1, with a tentative D call TRBD2 (6 bases). The CDR3 consists of 14 residues. Trimming left V 5 bases short and J 0 bases short, with 9 bases between. Germline V gene sequence: CDR1 SGHTS, CDR2 YDEGEE. The CDR3 region has the DNA TGTGCCAGCAGGCGGAGGGACTCCTACAATGAGCAGTTCTTC. As protein: CASRRRDSYNEQFF.

This clone showed up just a few times. This chain joins TRBV5-4 and TRBJ2-2, with no clear D. This CDR3 is built from 11 residues. Looked up from germline, CDR1 is SGHNT and CDR2 is YYREEE (reference sequence). Trimming left V 7 bases short and J 4 bases short, with 5 bases between. CDR3 loop: CASEFTGELFF. CDR3 nucleotides: TGTGCCAGCGAGTTCACCGGGGAGCTGTTTTTT. The variable domain in full, completed from reference TRBV5-4 and TRBJ2-2, reads ETGVTQSPTHLIKTRGQQVTLRCSSQSGHNTVSWYQQALGQGPQFIFQYYREEENGRGNFPPRFSGLQFPNYSSELNVNALELDDSALYLCASEFTGELFFGEGSRLTVL.

V gene TRBV7-6 combines with J gene TRBJ2-7; 9 bases fit TRBD1. V was clipped by 6 bases and J by 1 base; unmatched bases: 7. The CDR3 totals 15 residues. Per the germline V gene, CDR1 is SGHVS and CDR2 is FNYEAQ. The CDR3 loop reads CASSQGQGPSYEQYF. The DNA for the CDR3 is TGTGCCAGCAGTCAGGGACAGGGTCCATCCTACGAGCAGTACTTC.

The chain's CDR3 is CASTDRANTGELFF. The DNA for the CDR3 is TGTGCCAGCACGGACAGAGCGAACACCGGGGAGCTGTTTTTT. This chain links TRBV27 with TRBJ2-2, with D possibly matching TRBD1 (6 bases). This CDR3 has 14 residues. Per germline, CDR1 MNHEY and CDR2 SMNVEV (reference sequence). Trimming pared 7 bases from V and 0 bases from J, leaving 9 bases between.

This chain uses TRBV9 with TRBJ2-3; TRBD2 agrees at 9 bases. The CDR3 has 16 residues. Germline values: CDR1 SGDLS, CDR2 YYNGEE. The J segment lost 3 bases and the V segment lost 2 bases, leaving 7 bases of the junction unmatched. The CDR3 loop is CASSVVAGVGTDTQYF. CDR3 coding DNA: TGTGCCAGCAGCGTCGTAGCGGGGGTCGGTACAGATACGCAGTATTTT.

This chain uses TRBV29-1 with TRBJ2-7; a possible D gene is TRBD1 (6 bases). The V end was cut by 6 bases, the J end by 2 bases, with 20 bases between. Germline values: CDR1 SQVTM, CDR2 ANQGSEA. The CDR3 extends over 15 amino acids. This chain's CDR3 is CSVRGGVSGTYEQYF. The CDR3 coding sequence is TGCAGCGTCAGAGGGGGAGTTTCGGGGACCTACGAGCAGTACTTC.

The chain has TRBV5-1 and TRBJ2-7; perhaps TRBD1 as D (5 bases). Trimming shortened V by 4 bases and J by 5 bases, and 10 bases separated the two germline ends. Germline values: CDR1 SGHRS, CDR2 YFSETQ. The CDR3 consists of 12 residues. CDR3 DNA sequence: TGCGCCAGCAGCACCCAAGGGGACGAGCAGTACTTC. Translation: CASSTQGDEQYF.

This clone has only a few counts. This specimen includes other DNA sequences encoding the same CDR3. The chain combines TRBV4-3 with TRBJ2-7, with 7 bases identical to TRBD1. V gave up 0 bases and J gave up 2 bases; unmatched junction bases: 7. This CDR3 has 16 residues. The germline V gene encodes CDR1 LGHNA and CDR2 YSLEER. The CDR3 DNA is TGCGCCAGCAGCCAAGACAGAGGGCAGGGGGCCTACGAGCAGTACTTC. Its translation is CASSQDRGQGAYEQYF.

This sequence joins TRBV7-9 and TRBJ2-5; no reliable D call. Germline CDR1 reads SEHNR; CDR2 reads FQNEAQ (reference sequence). The CDR3 sequence is 15 residues long. V lost 8 bases and J 0 bases, leaving 16 bases between the germline ends. As DNA, the CDR3 is TGTGCCAGCGGTGGGCTTGACTCGTACCAAGAGACCCAGTACTTC. Amino acid sequence: CASGGLDSYQETQYF. Full variable domain (outside the CDR3, taken from reference TRBV7-9 and TRBJ2-5): DTGVSQNPRHKITKRGQNVTFRCDPISEHNRLYWYRQTLGQGPEFLTYFQNEAQLEKSRLLSDRFSAERPKGSFSTLEIQRTEQGDSAMYLCASGGLDSYQETQYFGPGTRLLVL.

The rearrangement links TRBV7-9 to TRBJ2-5, with 14 bases lining up with TRBD2. The V segment lost 4 bases and the J segment 2 bases; nucleotides outside the gene matches: 9. From germline, CDR1 is SEHNR and CDR2 FQNEAQ (reference sequence). The CDR3 sequence is 18 residues long. The CDR3 DNA is TGTGCCAGCAGCTCCGGGACTAGCGGGGGCAAGCCTCAAGAGACCCAGTACTTC. It yields the protein CASSSGTSGGKPQETQYF. Based on the CDR3 plus reference TRBV7-9 and TRBJ2-5, the full variable domain is DTGVSQNPRHKITKRGQNVTFRCDPISEHNRLYWYRQTLGQGPEFLTYFQNEAQLEKSRLLSDRFSAERPKGSFSTLEIQRTEQGDSAMYLCASSSGTSGGKPQETQYFGPGTRLLVL.

The chain combines TRBV7-9 with TRBJ2-6; D not certain. This CDR3 contains 15 residues. CDR1 is SEHNR, CDR2 FQNEAQ, per germline (reference sequence). V was shortened by 5 bases and J by 0 bases, with 8 bases between the two germline ends. CDR3 nucleotides: TGTGCCAGCAGCCCCGCCTCCTCTGGGGCCAACGTCCTGACTTTC. Its translation: CASSPASSGANVLTF. Full variable domain (remainder filled in from reference TRBV7-9 and TRBJ2-6): DTGVSQNPRHKITKRGQNVTFRCDPISEHNRLYWYRQTLGQGPEFLTYFQNEAQLEKSRLLSDRFSAERPKGSFSTLEIQRTEQGDSAMYLCASSPASSGANVLTFGAGSRLTVL.

The V and J genes are TRBV2 and TRBJ2-7; a possible D gene is TRBD2 (6 bases). This CDR3 has 11 amino acids. Between the trimmed V and J ends, which lost 7 bases and 3 bases, there was a span of 7 bases. Germline V gene lookup returns CDR1 SNHLY and CDR2 FYNNEI. The CDR3 loop reads CASKEGYEQYF. CDR3 bases: TGTGCCAGCAAGGAGGGCTACGAGCAGTACTTC.

This chain links TRBV12-5 with TRBJ2-1, with D uncertain. The germline gives CDR1 LGHNT, CDR2 FRNRAP. The germline V and J ends were trimmed by 6 bases and 3 bases, with 12 bases remaining between them. CDR3 length equals 14 residues. CDR3 in DNA: TGTGCTAGTGGGGCCGGTGGGAACTACAATGAGCAGTTCTTC. Protein: CASGAGGNYNEQFF.

The V gene is TRBV28, the J gene TRBJ2-7; D is perhaps TRBD1 (5 bases). Germline V gene data show CDR1 as MDHEN and CDR2 as SYDVKM. The CDR3 runs to 14 residues. V dropped 5 bases and J dropped 0 bases, with 11 bases sitting between them. CDR3 nucleotide sequence: TGTGCCAGCAGTCCCACAGGAATCTCCTACGAGCAGTACTTC. Translation: CASSPTGISYEQYF. Using reference TRBV28 and TRBJ2-7 for the parts outside the CDR3, the full variable domain is DVKVTQSSRYLVKRTGEKVFLECVQDMDHENMFWYRQDPGLGLRLIYFSYDVKMKEKGDIPEGYSVSREKKERFSLILESASTNQTSMYLCASSPTGISYEQYFGPGTRLTVT.

This chain connects TRBV15 to TRBJ2-7; either TRBD1 or TRBD2 may fit D (5 bases each). Germline CDR1 is LNHNV and CDR2 is YYDKDF (reference sequence). Trimming cost V 5 bases and J 4 bases, with 9 bases left between them. The CDR3 covers 12 residues. CDR3 in DNA: TGTGCCACCAGCGGGGCGGGTTACGAGCAGTACTTC. Amino acids: CATSGAGYEQYF.